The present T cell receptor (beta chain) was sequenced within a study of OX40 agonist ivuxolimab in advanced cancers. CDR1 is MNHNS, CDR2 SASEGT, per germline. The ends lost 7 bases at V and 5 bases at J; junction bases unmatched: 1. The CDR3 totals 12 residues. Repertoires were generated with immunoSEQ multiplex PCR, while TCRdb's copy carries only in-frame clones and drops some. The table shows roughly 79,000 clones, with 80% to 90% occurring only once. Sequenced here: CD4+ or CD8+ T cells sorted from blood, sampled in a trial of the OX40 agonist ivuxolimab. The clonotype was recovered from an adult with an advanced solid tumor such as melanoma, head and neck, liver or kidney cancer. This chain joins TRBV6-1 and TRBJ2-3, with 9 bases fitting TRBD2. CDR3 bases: TGTGCCAGCAAACTAGCGGGAGATACGCAGTATTTT. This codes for CASKLAGDTQYF.